This entry features one T cell receptor beta chain sequence. Its antigen remains unknown. This table comes from immunoSEQ multiplex PCR, and its TCRdb copy is limited to in-frame clones, with some not included. The data contain about 420,000 clones, approximately 88% of them singletons. This sample was taken from a study of Ad26.COV2.S vaccination and SARS-CoV-2 variants. On the study more broadly: The vaccine Ad26.COV2.S was put into the muscle once, or twice with 56 days between. Study-wide findings and caveats: Analyses that measured TCR breadth and depth may have underestimated total T cell responses. Relative to placebo recipients, vaccine recipients exhibited elevated spike-specific TCR breadth.

Trimming shortened V by 3 bases and J by 3 bases, and 12 bases separated the two germline ends. Germline CDR1 and CDR2: MDHEN and SYDVKM. The CDR3 is 15 residues long. Stated treatment: around 19 received Ad26.COV2.S at low or high dose, single or two shots; a few received placebo; per-sample allocation not given. Sampling was done on day 63 after the first vaccine or placebo injection. Wuhan-strain SARS-CoV-2 spike was expressed by the Ad26 vector that made up the vaccine. This receptor was identified in a person between 18 and 59 years old who received the Ad26.COV2.S COVID-19 vaccine or a placebo. The V call is TRBV28, the J call TRBJ1-5; possibly TRBD1 for D (5 bases). This sample comprised peripheral blood, obtained in a trial of Ad26.COV2.S vaccine versus placebo. The CDR3 coding sequence is TGTGCCAGCAGTTTCGTCAGGGACCCCAATCAGCCCCAGCATTTT. Its translation is CASSFVRDPNQPQHF.